This T cell receptor (beta chain) was retrieved from a study of shared clonotypes between healthy human individuals. Overall study: Those who served as donors were two women and a few men between the ages of 18 and 49. CD8 memory received one plate per donor, CD8 naive two, CD4 memory three and CD4 naive three.

Comments on this clone: This specimen includes other DNA sequences encoding the same CDR3.

The CDR3 sequence is 14 residues long. Germline lookup yields CDR1 SGHRS and CDR2 YFSETQ. Losses at the gene ends were 3 bases for V and 6 bases for J; bases not matched to a gene: 4. Only in-frame clones appear in the TCRdb table, and some are missing; sequencing was by immunoSEQ multiplex PCR. The data contain 2 million to 2.5 million clones, more than 85% of them singletons. Material for sequencing was naive CD4+ T cells from PBMCs. Subset given: CD45RA+ positively selected. This TCR was sampled from a man in his late teens or twenties in good health. Some clones in this sample may be carry-over from other donors' samples. The chain recombines TRBV5-1 with TRBJ2-1, with 9 bases aligning to TRBD2. The CDR3 here is CASSSRTSANEQFF. The CDR3 coding sequence is TGCGCCAGCAGCTCTAGGACTAGCGCCAATGAGCAGTTCTTC. The whole variable domain, remainder taken from reference TRBV5-1 and TRBJ2-1, is KAGVTQTPRYLIKTRGQQVTLSCSPISGHRSVSWYQQTPGQGLQFLFEYFSETQRNKGNFPGRFSGRQFSNSRSEMNVSTLELGDSALYLCASSSRTSANEQFFGPGTRLTVL.